Each of the 17 T cell receptor beta chains below was sequenced from the same sample in a study of T cells in narcolepsy (dated by TCRdb to between 2017 and 2018). Libraries were built with the immunoSEQ multiplex PCR assay. TCRdb's version of the immuneACCESS table is confined to in-frame rearrangements and falls short of the full clone set. An unresolved V gene accounts for under half of the shortfall where checked; the remainder is of unknown origin. The sample table shows roughly 32,000 clones, and about four fifths are seen once. The top ten hold 0.9% to 1.2% of the sample. Sequencing input: CD45RA- memory CD4+ T cells from PBMCs. Taken with the paper, the label for cell subset or site translates to: memory T cells sorted ex vivo from peripheral blood. The receptors originated from a human donor with narcolepsy.

V is TRBV19 and J is TRBJ2-6; D remains ambiguous. CDR1 LNHDA and CDR2 SQIVND come from the germline V gene (reference sequence). V was trimmed by 4 bases and J by 0 bases, leaving 16 bases between them. This CDR3 contains 18 residues. CDR3 residues: CASSTIAVPSSGANVLTF. The CDR3 DNA reads TGTGCCAGTAGTACTATTGCCGTGCCGTCCTCTGGGGCCAACGTCCTGACTTTC.

This sequence joins TRBV18 and TRBJ1-3; D possibly corresponds to TRBD1 (6 bases). The CDR3 has 15 amino acids. The germline CDR1 and CDR2 sequences are KGHSH and LQKENI. V was shortened by 0 bases and J by 4 bases, with 10 bases between the two germline ends. The CDR3 loop is CASSPPGTSGNTIYF. Here the CDR3 DNA reads TGTGCCAGCTCACCACCGGGGACATCCGGAAACACCATATATTTT.

This clone was detected only a few times. CDR3: CASSQETGRRPGLKETQYF. Here the CDR3 DNA reads TGTGCCAGCAGCCAGGAAACAGGGAGACGACCCGGACTAAAAGAGACCCAGTACTTC. The chain links TRBV14 to TRBJ2-5; D assignment may be TRBD1 or TRBD2 (6 bases each). CDR3 length equals 19 residues. Germline assignment: CDR1 SGHDN and CDR2 FVKESK. Trimming left V 3 bases short and J 3 bases short, with 26 bases between.

CDR3 loop: CASRELDGYTF. The DNA for the CDR3 is TGTGCCAGCAGGGAATTGGATGGCTACACCTTC. The chain employs TRBV6-5 and TRBJ1-2; no reliable D call. Germline V gives CDR1 MNHEY, CDR2 SVGAGI. Trimming pared 6 bases from V and 6 bases from J, leaving 8 bases between. The CDR3 extends over 11 amino acids.

This rearrangement joins TRBV2 to TRBJ2-3; TRBD2 agrees at 11 bases. The junction had 8 bases not matched to a gene; V was cut back by 8 bases and J by 4 bases. The CDR3 consists of 15 residues. Germline CDR1 and CDR2: SNHLY and FYNNEI. The CDR3 loop is CASGSGGARADTQYF. The CDR3 bases are TGTGCCAGCGGTAGCGGGGGGGCGCGCGCAGATACGCAGTATTTT. Full variable domain (remainder filled in from reference TRBV2 and TRBJ2-3): EPEVTQTPSHQVTQMGQEVILRCVPISNHLYFYWYRQILGQKVEFLVSFYNNEISEKSEIFDDQFSVERPDGSNFTLKIRSTKLEDSAMYFCASGSGGARADTQYFGPGTRLTVL.

This clone occurred once. This sequence joins TRBV6-5 and TRBJ1-5; no reliable D call. The CDR3 runs to 15 residues. The V end lost 8 bases, the J end lost 0 bases, and 14 bases lay between the germline ends. The germline CDR1 and CDR2 sequences are MNHEY and SVGAGI. The CDR3 sequence is CASGWTGNSNQPQHF. DNA for the CDR3: TGTGCCAGCGGGTGGACCGGGAATAGCAATCAGCCCCAGCATTTT.

The chain is built from TRBV30 and TRBJ1-5; weak D call: TRBD1 (5 bases). CDR1 and CDR2 from the germline V gene are GTSNPN and SVGIG (reference sequence). The CDR3 totals 15 residues. Deletions cut 1 base from V and 8 bases from J, with 18 bases between. CDR3 loop: CAWSDPTWGGKPQHF. The CDR3 bases are TGTGCCTGGAGTGACCCCACTTGGGGGGGTAAGCCCCAGCATTTT.

This clone turned up a few times. The V gene is TRBV6-1, the J gene TRBJ1-2; TRBD1 aligns across 9 bases. From germline, CDR1 is MNHNS and CDR2 SASEGT. V shed 4 bases and J 8 bases; nucleotides not matched to a gene: 5. The CDR3 contains 13 residues. The CDR3 DNA is TGTGCCAGCAGTGGAGGGACAGGGTTCGGCTACACCTTC. Amino acid sequence: CASSGGTGFGYTF.

This clone came up once. The rearrangement links TRBV6-5 to TRBJ2-1; 7 positions agree with TRBD2. Germline loops: CDR1 MNHEY, CDR2 SVGAGI. V dropped 6 bases and J dropped 5; count of bases not matched to a gene: 7. CDR3 length equals 14 residues. This CDR3 reads CASRQRGTNNEQFF. The CDR3 nucleotides are TGTGCCAGCAGACAGCGGGGCACAAACAATGAGCAGTTCTTC.

The V call is TRBV14, the J call TRBJ1-1, with D tentatively TRBD1 (5 bases). V lost 4 bases and J lost 1, with 13 bases in between. Per germline, CDR1 SGHDN and CDR2 FVKESK. CDR3 length equals 15 residues. The CDR3 reads CASSRRFGGNTEAFF. In DNA, the CDR3 is TGTGCCAGCAGCCGGAGGTTCGGGGGGAACACTGAAGCTTTCTTT.

The chain couples TRBV9 to TRBJ1-5, with 8 bases that match TRBD1. Germline CDR1 and CDR2: SGDLS and YYNGEE. The length of the CDR3 is 14 residues. J was trimmed by 7 bases and V by 5 bases; bases with no gene match: 8. The CDR3 spells CASRTGEVWQPQHF. In nucleotides, the CDR3 is TGTGCCAGCAGGACAGGGGAAGTCTGGCAGCCCCAGCATTTT.

The chain recombines TRBV5-4 with TRBJ2-3; no definite D call. The germline CDR1 and CDR2 sequences are SGHNT and YYREEE (reference sequence). CDR3 size: 15 residues. Trimming shortened V by 2 bases and J by 2 bases, and 12 bases separated the two germline ends. CDR3 DNA sequence: TGTGCCAGCAGCTTCGGCAGAAGAATCACAGATACGCAGTATTTT. Translating gives CASSFGRRITDTQYF.

The chain is built from TRBV6-5 and TRBJ2-1, with 10 bases aligning to TRBD2. Germline V lookup: CDR1 MNHEY, CDR2 SVGAGI. The CDR3 runs to 15 residues. Trimming removed 5 bases from V and 4 bases from J; junction bases left unmatched: 5. The CDR3, as DNA: TGTGCCAGCAGTCCGCTAGCGGGGGCTTACAATGAGCAGTTCTTC. Its protein product is CASSPLAGAYNEQFF.

This chain connects TRBV9 to TRBJ1-2; D might be TRBD1 (6 bases). Trimming left V 0 bases short and J 13 bases short, with 19 bases between. The CDR3 extends over 14 amino acids. The germline CDR1 and CDR2 sequences are SGDLS and YYNGEE. The CDR3 coding sequence is TGTGCCAGCAGCGTAGCTGCGCAGGGGCCGCGTTTCACCTTC. Translating gives CASSVAAQGPRFTF.

This rearrangement joins TRBV27 to TRBJ1-1, with D unclear. V lost 5 bases and J lost 0, with 10 bases in between. This CDR3 has 14 residues. Germline V gives CDR1 MNHEY, CDR2 SMNVEV (reference sequence). The CDR3 loop is CASSPIGLNTEAFF. The CDR3 DNA reads TGTGCCAGCAGTCCCATCGGACTGAACACTGAAGCTTTCTTT.

This sequence joins TRBV28 and TRBJ2-5, with a possible D match to TRBD1 (5 bases). The CDR3 is 13 residues long. Per germline, CDR1 MDHEN and CDR2 SYDVKM. Trimming removed 5 bases at V and 2 bases at J, with 9 bases between. The CDR3 DNA is TGTGCCAGCAGTAGAGGACAACAAGAGACCCAGTACTTC. The encoded protein is CASSRGQQETQYF.

This clone was recorded a few times. The chain joins TRBV19 to TRBJ2-7; 11 nucleotides line up with TRBD2. CDR1 and CDR2 (germline): LNHDA, SQIVND (reference sequence). V lost 1 base, J lost 7 bases, and 6 bases stayed unmatched. CDR3 length equals 15 residues. DNA of the CDR3: TGTGCCAGTAGTATAGTAGCGGGAGGGCCAGGAGAGCAGTACTTC. This translates into CASSIVAGGPGEQYF.